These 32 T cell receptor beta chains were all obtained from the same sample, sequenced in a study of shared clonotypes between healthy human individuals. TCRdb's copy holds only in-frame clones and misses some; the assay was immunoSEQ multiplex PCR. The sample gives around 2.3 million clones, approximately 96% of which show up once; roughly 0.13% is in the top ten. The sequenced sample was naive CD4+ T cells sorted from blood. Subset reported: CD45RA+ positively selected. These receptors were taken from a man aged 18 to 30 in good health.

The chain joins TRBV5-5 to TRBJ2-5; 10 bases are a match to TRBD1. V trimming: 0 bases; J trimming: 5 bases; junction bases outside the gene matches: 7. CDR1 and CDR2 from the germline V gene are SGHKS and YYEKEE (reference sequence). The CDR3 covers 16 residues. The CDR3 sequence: CASSLEGTGVGETQYF. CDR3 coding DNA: TGTGCCAGCAGCTTGGAAGGGACAGGGGTGGGCGAGACCCAGTACTTC. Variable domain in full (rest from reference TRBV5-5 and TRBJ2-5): DAGVTQSPTHLIKTRGQQVTLRCSPISGHKSVSWYQQVLGQGPQFIFQYYEKEERGRGNFPDRFSARQFPNYSSELNVNALLLGDSALYLCASSLEGTGVGETQYFGPGTRLLVL.

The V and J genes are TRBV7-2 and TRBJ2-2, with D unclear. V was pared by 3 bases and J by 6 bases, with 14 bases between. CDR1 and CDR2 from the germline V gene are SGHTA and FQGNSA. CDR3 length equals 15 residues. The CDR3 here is CASSFDLNRAGELFF. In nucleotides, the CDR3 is TGTGCCAGCAGCTTTGACTTAAATAGGGCCGGGGAGCTGTTTTTT.

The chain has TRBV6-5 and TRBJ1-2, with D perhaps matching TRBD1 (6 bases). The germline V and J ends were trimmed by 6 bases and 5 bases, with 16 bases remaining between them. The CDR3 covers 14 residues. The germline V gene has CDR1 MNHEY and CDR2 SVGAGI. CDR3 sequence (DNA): TGTGCCAGCAGACTTACCGGCACAGGGTATGGCTACACCTTC. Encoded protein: CASRLTGTGYGYTF.

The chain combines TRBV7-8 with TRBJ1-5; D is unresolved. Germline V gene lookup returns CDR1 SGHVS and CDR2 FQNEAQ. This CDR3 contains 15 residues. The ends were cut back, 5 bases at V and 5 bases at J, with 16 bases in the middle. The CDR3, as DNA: TGTGCCAGCAGCAGGCAACGGACCCCGGATCAGCCCCAGCATTTT. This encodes CASSRQRTPDQPQHF.

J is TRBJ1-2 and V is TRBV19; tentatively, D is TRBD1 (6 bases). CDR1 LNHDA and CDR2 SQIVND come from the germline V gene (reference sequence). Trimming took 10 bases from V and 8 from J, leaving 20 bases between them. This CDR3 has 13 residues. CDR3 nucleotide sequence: TGTGCCACCCGCAGAGGGGGGCTCGGCGGCTACACCTTC. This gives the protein CATRRGGLGGYTF.

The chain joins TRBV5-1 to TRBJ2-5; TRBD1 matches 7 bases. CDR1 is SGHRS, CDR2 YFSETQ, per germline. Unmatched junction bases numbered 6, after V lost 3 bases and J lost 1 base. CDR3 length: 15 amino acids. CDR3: CASSSGTVPQETQYF. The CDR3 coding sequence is TGCGCCAGCAGCTCCGGGACAGTCCCCCAAGAGACCCAGTACTTC.

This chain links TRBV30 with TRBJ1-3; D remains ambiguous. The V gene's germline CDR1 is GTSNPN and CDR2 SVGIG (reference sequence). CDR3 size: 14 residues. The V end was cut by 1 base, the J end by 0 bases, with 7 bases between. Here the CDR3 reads CAWSGTISGNTIYF. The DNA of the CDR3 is TGTGCCTGGAGTGGAACCATCTCTGGAAACACCATATATTTT. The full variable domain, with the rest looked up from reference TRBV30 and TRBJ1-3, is SQTIHQWPATLVQPVGSPLSLECTVEGTSNPNLYWYRQAAGRGLQLLFYSVGIGQISSEVPQNLSASRPQDRQFILSSKKLLLSDSGFYLCAWSGTISGNTIYFGEGSWLTVV.

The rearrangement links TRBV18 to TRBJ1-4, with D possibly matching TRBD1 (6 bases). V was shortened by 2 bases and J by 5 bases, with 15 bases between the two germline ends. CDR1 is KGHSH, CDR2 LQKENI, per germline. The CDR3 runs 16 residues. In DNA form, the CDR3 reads TGTGCCAGCTCACCAAGTACTATAACAGGGAATGAAAAACTGTTTTTT. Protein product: CASSPSTITGNEKLFF.

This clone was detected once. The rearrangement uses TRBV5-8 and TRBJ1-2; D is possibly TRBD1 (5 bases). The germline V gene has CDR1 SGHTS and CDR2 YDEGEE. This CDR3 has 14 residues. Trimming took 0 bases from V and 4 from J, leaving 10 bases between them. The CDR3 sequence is CASSLERQGYGYTF. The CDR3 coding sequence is TGTGCCAGCAGCTTGGAAAGGCAGGGCTATGGCTACACCTTC.

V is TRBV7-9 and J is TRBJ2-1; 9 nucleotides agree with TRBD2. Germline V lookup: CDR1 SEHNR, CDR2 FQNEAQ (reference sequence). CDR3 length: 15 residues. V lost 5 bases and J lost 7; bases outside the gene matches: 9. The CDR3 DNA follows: TGTGCCAGCAGCCCCTGGCGGGAGGGCCTTAATGAGCAGTTCTTC. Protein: CASSPWREGLNEQFF.

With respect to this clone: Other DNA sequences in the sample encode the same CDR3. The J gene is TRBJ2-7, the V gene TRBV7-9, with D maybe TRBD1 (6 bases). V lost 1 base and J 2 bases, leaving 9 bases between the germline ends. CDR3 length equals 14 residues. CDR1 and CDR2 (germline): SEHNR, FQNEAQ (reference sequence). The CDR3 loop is CASSLEGGPYEQYF. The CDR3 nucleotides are TGTGCCAGCAGCTTAGAAGGGGGACCCTACGAGCAGTACTTC. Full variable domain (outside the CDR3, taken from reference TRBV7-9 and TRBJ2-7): DTGVSQNPRHKITKRGQNVTFRCDPISEHNRLYWYRQTLGQGPEFLTYFQNEAQLEKSRLLSDRFSAERPKGSFSTLEIQRTEQGDSAMYLCASSLEGGPYEQYFGPGTRLTVT.

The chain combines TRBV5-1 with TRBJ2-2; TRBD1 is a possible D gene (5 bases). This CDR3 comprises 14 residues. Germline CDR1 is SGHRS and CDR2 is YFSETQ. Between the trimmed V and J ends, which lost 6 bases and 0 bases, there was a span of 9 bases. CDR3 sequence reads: CASTPTANTGELFF. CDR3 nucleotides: TGCGCCAGCACCCCGACAGCGAACACCGGGGAGCTGTTTTTT.

CDR3 sequence: CASSRLQGKGAHRLAITSYEQYF. The DNA of the CDR3 is TGTGCCAGCAGCAGGTTACAGGGGAAGGGGGCTCACCGGCTAGCCATCACCTCCTACGAGCAGTACTTC. The chain joins TRBV21-1 to TRBJ2-7; TRBD1 is the table's D call and was not checked against the DNA. TRBV21-1 is a pseudogene segment. This CDR3 has 23 residues.

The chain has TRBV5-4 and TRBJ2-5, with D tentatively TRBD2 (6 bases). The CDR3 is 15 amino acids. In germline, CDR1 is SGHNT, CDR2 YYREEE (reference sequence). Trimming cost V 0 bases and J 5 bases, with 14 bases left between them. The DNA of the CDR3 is TGTGCCAGCAGCTTGGGACTAGAAGGGACGGAGACCCAGTACTTC. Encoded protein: CASSLGLEGTETQYF.

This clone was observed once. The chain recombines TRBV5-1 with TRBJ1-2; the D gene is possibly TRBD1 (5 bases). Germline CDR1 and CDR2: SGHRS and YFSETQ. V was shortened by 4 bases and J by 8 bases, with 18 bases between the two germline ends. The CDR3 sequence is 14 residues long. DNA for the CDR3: TGCGCCAGCAGCCCATCCTCAGCGGGGGACGGCTACACCTTC. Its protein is CASSPSSAGDGYTF.

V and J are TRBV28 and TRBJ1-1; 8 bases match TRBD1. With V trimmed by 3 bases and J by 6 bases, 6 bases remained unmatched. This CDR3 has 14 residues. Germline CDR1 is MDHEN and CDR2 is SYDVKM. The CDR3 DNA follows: TGTGCCAGCAGTTTTCAGGGGGCAGGGGCTGAAGCTTTCTTT. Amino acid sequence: CASSFQGAGAEAFF.

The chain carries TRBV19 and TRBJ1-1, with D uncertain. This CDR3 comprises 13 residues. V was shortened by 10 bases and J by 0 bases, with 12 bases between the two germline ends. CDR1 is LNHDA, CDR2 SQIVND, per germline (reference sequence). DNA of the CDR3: TGTGCCACCAACGACATGATGAACACTGAAGCTTTCTTT. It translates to CATNDMMNTEAFF.

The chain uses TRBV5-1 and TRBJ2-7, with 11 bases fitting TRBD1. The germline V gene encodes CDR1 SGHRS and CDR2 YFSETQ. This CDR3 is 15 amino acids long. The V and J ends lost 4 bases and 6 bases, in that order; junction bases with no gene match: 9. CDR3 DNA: TGCGCCAGCAGCGCCTGGACAGGGGGCGCGTCCGAGCAGTACTTC. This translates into CASSAWTGGASEQYF.

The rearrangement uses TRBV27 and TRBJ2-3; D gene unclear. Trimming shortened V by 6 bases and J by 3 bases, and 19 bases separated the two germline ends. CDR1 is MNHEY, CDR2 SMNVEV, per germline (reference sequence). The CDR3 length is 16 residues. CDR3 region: CASSKIGPIGTDTQYF. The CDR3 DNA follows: TGTGCCAGCAGCAAGATTGGTCCGATCGGGACAGATACGCAGTATTTT.

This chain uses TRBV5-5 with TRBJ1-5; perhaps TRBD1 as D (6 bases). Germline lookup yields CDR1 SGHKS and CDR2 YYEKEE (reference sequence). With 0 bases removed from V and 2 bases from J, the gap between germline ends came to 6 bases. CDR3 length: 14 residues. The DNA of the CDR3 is TGTGCCAGCAGCTTGGCAGGGGGCAATCAGCCCCAGCATTTT. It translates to CASSLAGGNQPQHF.

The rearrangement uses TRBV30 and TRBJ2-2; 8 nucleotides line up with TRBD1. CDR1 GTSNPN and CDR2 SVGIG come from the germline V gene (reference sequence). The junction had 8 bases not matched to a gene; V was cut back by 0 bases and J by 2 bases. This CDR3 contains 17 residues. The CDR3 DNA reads TGTGCCTGGAGTGTACTATGGCAGGGGGCTAACACCGGGGAGCTGTTTTTT. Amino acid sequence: CAWSVLWQGANTGELFF.

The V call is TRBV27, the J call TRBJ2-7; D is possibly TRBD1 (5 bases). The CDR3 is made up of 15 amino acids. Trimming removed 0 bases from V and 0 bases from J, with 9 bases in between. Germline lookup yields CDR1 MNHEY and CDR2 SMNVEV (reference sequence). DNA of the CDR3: TGTGCCAGCAGTTTATCAGGGGTCGTCTCCTACGAGCAGTACTTC. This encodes CASSLSGVVSYEQYF.

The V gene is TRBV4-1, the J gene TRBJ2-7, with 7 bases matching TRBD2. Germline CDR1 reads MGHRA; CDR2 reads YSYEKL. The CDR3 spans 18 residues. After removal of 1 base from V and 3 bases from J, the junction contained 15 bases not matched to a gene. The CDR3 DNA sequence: TGCGCCAGCAGCCAAGGGTTTGGATCTAGCGGTAAAGACTACGAGCAGTACTTC. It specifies CASSQGFGSSGKDYEQYF.

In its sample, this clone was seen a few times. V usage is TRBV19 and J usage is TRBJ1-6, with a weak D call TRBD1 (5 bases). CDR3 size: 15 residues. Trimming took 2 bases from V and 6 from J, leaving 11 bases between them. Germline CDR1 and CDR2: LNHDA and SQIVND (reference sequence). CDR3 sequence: CASSIPDSLNSPLHF. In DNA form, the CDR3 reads TGTGCCAGTAGTATACCCGACAGCCTTAATTCACCCCTCCACTTT.

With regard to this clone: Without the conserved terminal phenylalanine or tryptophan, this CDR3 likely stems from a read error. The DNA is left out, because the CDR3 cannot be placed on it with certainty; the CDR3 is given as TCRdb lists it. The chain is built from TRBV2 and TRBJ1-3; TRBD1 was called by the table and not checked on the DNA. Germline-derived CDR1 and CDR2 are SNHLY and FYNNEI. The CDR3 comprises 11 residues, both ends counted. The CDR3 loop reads CASSAGTGSIV.

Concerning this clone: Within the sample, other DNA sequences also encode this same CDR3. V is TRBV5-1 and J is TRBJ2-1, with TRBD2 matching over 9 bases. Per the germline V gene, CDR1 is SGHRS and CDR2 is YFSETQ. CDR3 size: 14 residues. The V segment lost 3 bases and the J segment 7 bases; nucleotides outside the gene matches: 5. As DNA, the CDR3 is TGCGCCAGCAGCTCCTTAGCGGGAGCAAATGAGCAGTTCTTC. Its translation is CASSSLAGANEQFF.

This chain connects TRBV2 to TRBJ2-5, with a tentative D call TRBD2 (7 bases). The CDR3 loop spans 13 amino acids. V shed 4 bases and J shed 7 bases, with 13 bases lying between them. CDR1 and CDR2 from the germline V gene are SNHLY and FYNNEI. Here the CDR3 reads CASSVEGGGTQYF. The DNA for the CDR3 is TGTGCCAGCAGTGTGGAGGGAGGGGGGACCCAGTACTTC.

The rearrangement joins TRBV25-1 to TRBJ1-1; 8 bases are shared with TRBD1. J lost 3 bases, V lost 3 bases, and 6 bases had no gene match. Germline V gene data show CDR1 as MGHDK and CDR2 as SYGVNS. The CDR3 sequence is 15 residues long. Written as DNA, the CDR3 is TGTGCCAGCAGTGATCCAGGGGGCGCAGACACTGAAGCTTTCTTT. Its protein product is CASSDPGGADTEAFF.

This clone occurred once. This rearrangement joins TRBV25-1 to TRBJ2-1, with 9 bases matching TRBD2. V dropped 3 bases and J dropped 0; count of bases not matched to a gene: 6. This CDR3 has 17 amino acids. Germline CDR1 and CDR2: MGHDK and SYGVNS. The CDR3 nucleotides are TGTGCCAGCAGTGACGTTGGGACTAGCATCTCCTACAATGAGCAGTTCTTC. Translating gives CASSDVGTSISYNEQFF.

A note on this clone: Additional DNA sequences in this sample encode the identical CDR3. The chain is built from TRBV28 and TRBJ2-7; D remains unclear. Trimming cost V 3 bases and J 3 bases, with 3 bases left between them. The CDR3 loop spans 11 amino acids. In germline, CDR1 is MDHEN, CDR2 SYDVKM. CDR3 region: CASSLNYEQYF. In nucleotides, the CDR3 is TGTGCCAGCAGTTTGAACTACGAGCAGTACTTC.

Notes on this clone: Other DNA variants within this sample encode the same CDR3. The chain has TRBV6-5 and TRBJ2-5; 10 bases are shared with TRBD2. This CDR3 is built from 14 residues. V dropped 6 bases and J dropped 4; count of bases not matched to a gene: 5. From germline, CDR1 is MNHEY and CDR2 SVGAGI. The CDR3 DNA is TGTGCCAGCAGCCGTTCTAGCGGGAGAGAGACCCAGTACTTC. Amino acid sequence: CASSRSSGRETQYF.

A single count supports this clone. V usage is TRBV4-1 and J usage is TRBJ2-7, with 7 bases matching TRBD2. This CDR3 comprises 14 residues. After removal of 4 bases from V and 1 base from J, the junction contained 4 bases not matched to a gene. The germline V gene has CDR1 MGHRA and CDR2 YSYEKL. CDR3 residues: CASSRGEGSYEQYF. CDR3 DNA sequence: TGCGCCAGCAGCCGTGGGGAGGGATCCTACGAGCAGTACTTC.